This T cell receptor beta chain derives from a study of T cells in Graves' hyperthyroidism and ophthalmopathy. V was shortened by 4 bases and J by 5 bases, with 16 bases between the two germline ends. This CDR3 region has 15 residues. Germline assignment: CDR1 SNHLY and CDR2 FYNNEI. If no ophthalmopathy progression occurred within 18 months, Graves' hyperthyroidism was stable. It was RNA transcripts that yielded the amplified TCR beta CDR3 regions. HTBI primers were used for first-round RT-PCR of the TCR CDR3. Each CDR3 protein gets one entry after TCRdb re-called the multiplex PCR reads with MiXCR. The sample holds roughly 100,000 distinct CDR3 sequences, 45% to 50% seen once.

The chain couples TRBV2 to TRBJ2-3; D perhaps matches TRBD2 (5 bases). The sample comprised blood. The clonotype comes from a man aged 35 to 55 with Graves' hyperthyroidism. CDR3 residues: CASSASSASGDTQYF. DNA of the CDR3: TGTGCCAGCAGTGCTAGTAGCGCGAGCGGAGATACGCAGTATTTT.